The present TCR beta chain was sequenced within a study of T cell repertoires in cytomegalovirus infection. The CDR3 spans 14 residues. V lost 0 bases and J 5 bases, leaving 11 bases between the germline ends. The germline V gene has CDR1 SGDLS and CDR2 YYNGEE. Using its own MiXCR run on the reads, TCRdb lists one record per CDR3 protein. The sample consists of 650,000 to 900,000 distinct CDR3 sequences, around 29% of them appearing once. Regarding the study as a whole: Dominating the ex vivo response were TCR beta clonotypes that were CMV-specific and HLA-C-restricted.

This clonotype has more than one count but fewer than ten. No antigen is known for it. Sequences were derived from cultured CD8+ T cells from PBMCs, sampled from culture after CMV antigen stimulation. This receptor was taken from a human donor in good health (CMV status not recorded). Some clones in this sample may be carry-over from other donors' samples. The genes are TRBV9 and TRBJ1-1; a possible D gene is TRBD1 (5 bases). DNA for the CDR3: TGTGCCAGCAGCGTAGCCCTCAAGGGGACTGAAGCTTTCTTT. This gives the protein CASSVALKGTEAFF.